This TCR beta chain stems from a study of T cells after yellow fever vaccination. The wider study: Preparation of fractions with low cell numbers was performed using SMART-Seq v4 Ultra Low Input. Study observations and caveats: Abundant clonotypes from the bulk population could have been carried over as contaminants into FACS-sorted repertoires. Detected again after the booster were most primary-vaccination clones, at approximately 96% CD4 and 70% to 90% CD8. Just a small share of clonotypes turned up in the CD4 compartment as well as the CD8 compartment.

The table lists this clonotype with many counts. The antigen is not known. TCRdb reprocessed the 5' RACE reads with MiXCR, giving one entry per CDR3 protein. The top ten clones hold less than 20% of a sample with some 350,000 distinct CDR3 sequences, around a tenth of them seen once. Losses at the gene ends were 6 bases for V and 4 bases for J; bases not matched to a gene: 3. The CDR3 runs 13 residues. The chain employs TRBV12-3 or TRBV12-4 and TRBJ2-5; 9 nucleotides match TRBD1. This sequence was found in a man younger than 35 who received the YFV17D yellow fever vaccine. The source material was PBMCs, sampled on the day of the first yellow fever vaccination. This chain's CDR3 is CASSRDRVETQYF. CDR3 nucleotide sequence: TGTGCCAGCAGCAGGGACAGGGTAGAGACCCAGTACTTC.